The rows below give T cell receptor beta chains drawn from one sample of a study of cytomegalovirus exposure and HLA in healthy donors. Assay used: immunoSEQ multiplex PCR; TCRdb lists only in-frame clones, some missing. The data contain approximately 170,000 clones, about 90% of them singletons. The sequenced sample consisted of PBMCs. Source of these receptors: a woman younger than 35 in good health and CMV-seropositive. The CDR3 runs from the conserved cysteine through the conserved F or W.

V gene	J gene	CDR3 protein
TRBV5-5	TRBJ2-7	CASTRTSIGYEQYF
TRBV5-5	TRBJ2-1	CASSLLGASGRAREQFF
TRBV7-3	TRBJ1-1	CASSLTAGMNTEAFF
TRBV5-1	TRBJ2-7	CASSFTGAVEQYF
TRBV7-9	TRBJ2-3	CASSPAGLAGDTDTQYF
TRBV11-3	TRBJ1-4	CASRPHRNEKLFF
TRBV15	TRBJ1-5	CATSRRPGQGNQPQHF
TRBV6-5	TRBJ1-2	CASSPDRGKSGYTF
TRBV5-5	TRBJ2-2	CASSFPERGDTGELFF
TRBV10-3	TRBJ2-6	CARWRREGANVLTF
TRBV7-2	TRBJ1-5	CASSSQGYYQPQHF
TRBV19	TRBJ2-1	CASSSTRAHEQFF
TRBV25-1	TRBJ2-3	CASSVGGTGSIDTQYF
TRBV4-1	TRBJ2-1	CASRPTSGGPNNEQFF
TRBV28	TRBJ2-1	CATIPPTASGEQFF
TRBV28	TRBJ1-1	CASSPDLRQLEAFF
TRBV11-2	TRBJ2-3	CASSLDRGTDTQYF
TRBV6-5	TRBJ1-3	CASSYTEGNTIYF
TRBV5-8	TRBJ1-5	CASSLTGNQPQHF
TRBV7-2	TRBJ2-7	CASSGDSYEQYF
TRBV29-1	TRBJ2-7	CSVRRITDSFYEQYF
TRBV19	TRBJ1-5	CASSIVTGQGFNQPQHF
TRBV7-9	TRBJ2-1	CASSLVGSDNEQFF
TRBV13	TRBJ2-3	CASSLAISTDTQYF
TRBV7-8	TRBJ2-1	CASSLGLQYNEQFF
TRBV11-2	TRBJ2-3	CASSLDGGTDTQYF
TRBV4-1	TRBJ2-3	CASSQGQGPGTDTQYF